In its sample, the clone carrying this T cell receptor (beta chain) was seen a few times. Its antigen is currently unknown. Each CDR3 protein is one row after TCRdb ran MiXCR on the RT-PCR reads. The sample consists of roughly 650,000 distinct CDR3 sequences, 14% of them appearing once. The germline gives CDR1 MNHEY, CDR2 SVGEGT. The germline V and J ends were trimmed by 0 bases and 6 bases, with 9 bases remaining between them. The CDR3 is made up of 14 amino acids. This sample is drawn from a study of response to subunit inactivated influenza vaccine. The study, taken as a whole, reports: Authors suggested seasonal influenza vaccinations each recruit few new T cells.

The rearrangement links TRBV6-2 or TRBV6-3 to TRBJ2-1; no clear D gene. The specimen comprised PBMCs from blood, sampled approximately 15 days before vaccination. The receptor was isolated from a man between 50 and 59 years old who received an inactivated influenza vaccine. In DNA, the CDR3 is TGTGCCAGCAGTTACTCGACTGGCAGCAATGAGCAGTTCTTC. Protein product: CASSYSTGSNEQFF.